This is a list of T cell receptor beta chains from one sample in a study of T cell clonotyping in hematopoietic cell transplantation. Produced via immunoSEQ multiplex PCR; TCRdb's table is partial and in-frame only. The data contain some 30,000 clones, roughly 95% of them singletons. The sequencing input was peripheral blood mononuclear cells. The source is a man aged 50 or older in good health. Some clones in this sample may be carry-over from other donors' samples. The CDR3 runs from the conserved cysteine through the conserved F or W. A D gene is named only where the DNA matches it firmly. Rows give clone size only sometimes, using once, few, many, or a class for an expanded clone.

D gene: NA; V gene: TRBV10-3; J gene: TRBJ2-2; clone size: NA; CDR3 DNA: TGTGCCATCAGTGAGCCCCGACAAATGAACACCGGGGAGCTGTTTTTT; CDR3 protein: CAISEPRQMNTGELFF
D gene: TRBD1; V gene: TRBV6-5; J gene: TRBJ1-1; clone size: NA; CDR3 DNA: TGTGCCAGCACTCGCCGTGGGACAGGGGACACTGAAGCTTTCTTT; CDR3 protein: CASTRRGTGDTEAFF
D gene: NA; V gene: TRBV4-3; J gene: TRBJ2-2; clone size: NA; CDR3 DNA: TGCGCCAGCAGCCAAGTCAGGGACAACACCGGGGAGCTGTTTTTT; CDR3 protein: CASSQVRDNTGELFF
D gene: NA; V gene: TRBV7-2; J gene: TRBJ1-2; clone size: once; CDR3 DNA: TGTGCCAGCAGCTATGGCCGGGTTGATGGCTACACCTTC; CDR3 protein: CASSYGRVDGYTF
D gene: TRBD1; V gene: TRBV6-5; J gene: TRBJ1-2; clone size: once; CDR3 DNA: TGTGCCAGCAGTTACTTAGACAGGGGGCCGTCTGGCTACACCTTC; CDR3 protein: CASSYLDRGPSGYTF
D gene: TRBD1; V gene: TRBV19; J gene: TRBJ2-5; clone size: NA; CDR3 DNA: TGTGCCAGTAGAGGACAGGGGCGAGAGACCCAGTACTTC; CDR3 protein: CASRGQGRETQYF
D gene: NA; V gene: TRBV4-2; J gene: TRBJ2-7; clone size: once; CDR3 DNA: TGTGCCAGCAGCCAAGGGGCCGGTGGAATAGGTGAGCAGTACTTC; CDR3 protein: CASSQGAGGIGEQYF
D gene: NA; V gene: TRBV30; J gene: TRBJ1-2; clone size: NA; CDR3 DNA: TGTGCCTGGAGTGTAGGTACAGATAACTATGGCTACACCTTC; CDR3 protein: CAWSVGTDNYGYTF
D gene: TRBD1; V gene: TRBV19; J gene: TRBJ2-7; clone size: NA; CDR3 DNA: TGTGCCAGTAGCCGACCGGGACAGGGTTACTACGAGCAGTACTTC; CDR3 protein: CASSRPGQGYYEQYF
D gene: NA; V gene: TRBV4-3; J gene: TRBJ1-5; clone size: NA; CDR3 DNA: TGCGCCAGCAGCCAAGATTTGGGGGGTCATCAGCCCCAGCATTTT; CDR3 protein: CASSQDLGGHQPQHF
D gene: NA; V gene: TRBV6-5; J gene: TRBJ2-1; clone size: NA; CDR3 DNA: TGTGCCAGCAGTTACTCGGGGCACTACAATGAGCAGTTCTTC; CDR3 protein: CASSYSGHYNEQFF
D gene: TRBD2; V gene: TRBV29-1; J gene: TRBJ2-5; clone size: NA; CDR3 DNA: TGCAGCGTTGCCCGACTAGCGGGGGGGTGGAAAGAGACCCAGTACTTC; CDR3 protein: CSVARLAGGWKETQYF
D gene: NA; V gene: TRBV27; J gene: TRBJ2-7; clone size: NA; CDR3 DNA: TGTGCCAGCAGTTCGGTAGGGTACGAGCAGTACTTC; CDR3 protein: CASSSVGYEQYF
D gene: TRBD1; V gene: TRBV27; J gene: TRBJ1-2; clone size: NA; CDR3 DNA: TGTGCCACCCAGGGGGGAGCCCCCTATGGCTACACCTTC; CDR3 protein: CATQGGAPYGYTF
D gene: NA; V gene: TRBV7-6; J gene: TRBJ1-6; clone size: NA; CDR3 DNA: TGTGCCAGCAGCTCCGGGCTTAATTCACCCCTCCACTTT; CDR3 protein: CASSSGLNSPLHF
D gene: NA; V gene: TRBV7-2; J gene: TRBJ1-1; clone size: NA; CDR3 DNA: TGTGCCAGCGATTTGGGGGGGAGGGTAGTGGCTTTCTTT; CDR3 protein: CASDLGGRVVAFF
D gene: TRBD1; V gene: TRBV9; J gene: TRBJ1-6; clone size: NA; CDR3 DNA: TGTGCCAGCAGCGTAGGAGGGGGCAGTTCACCCCTCCACTTT; CDR3 protein: CASSVGGGSSPLHF
D gene: TRBD1; V gene: TRBV19; J gene: TRBJ2-7; clone size: NA; CDR3 DNA: TGTGCCAGTAGGACGACAGGGGGGCACTACGAGCAGTACTTC; CDR3 protein: CASRTTGGHYEQYF
D gene: NA; V gene: TRBV6-5; J gene: TRBJ1-2; clone size: NA; CDR3 DNA: TGTGCCAGCAGGCGTGGGGACCTAGCTAACTATGGCTACACCTTC; CDR3 protein: CASRRGDLANYGYTF
D gene: NA; V gene: TRBV7-2; J gene: TRBJ1-1; clone size: NA; CDR3 DNA: TGTGCCAGCAGCTTAACGGAGAAGGACACTGAAGCTTTCTTT; CDR3 protein: CASSLTEKDTEAFF
D gene: TRBD1; V gene: TRBV6-6; J gene: TRBJ1-1; clone size: NA; CDR3 DNA: TGTGCCAGCAGGGGGACAGCGGCTCCTGAAGCTTTCTTT; CDR3 protein: CASRGTAAPEAFF
D gene: NA; V gene: TRBV5-8; J gene: TRBJ1-5; clone size: NA; CDR3 DNA: TGTGCCAGCAGCTTGTCGGCCTTCCCGGCACAGCCCCAGCATTTT; CDR3 protein: CASSLSAFPAQPQHF
D gene: TRBD1; V gene: TRBV7-2; J gene: TRBJ2-2; clone size: NA; CDR3 DNA: TGTGCCAGCAGCCATCCGGGGACAGGGTACACCGGGGAGCTGTTTTTT; CDR3 protein: CASSHPGTGYTGELFF
D gene: TRBD2; V gene: TRBV6-5; J gene: TRBJ2-4; clone size: NA; CDR3 DNA: TGTGCCAGCAGTCACGGGGGGACTTCCAAAAACATTCAGTACTTC; CDR3 protein: CASSHGGTSKNIQYF
D gene: NA; V gene: TRBV20-1; J gene: TRBJ1-1; clone size: NA; CDR3 DNA: TGCAGTGCTAGCAGAGGGCTTGAAGCTTTCTTT; CDR3 protein: CSASRGLEAFF
D gene: TRBD1; V gene: TRBV28; J gene: TRBJ1-2; clone size: NA; CDR3 DNA: TGTGCCAGCAGCTTCCCGCCGGGACAGAACTATGGCTACACCTTC; CDR3 protein: CASSFPPGQNYGYTF
D gene: NA; V gene: TRBV27; J gene: TRBJ1-1; clone size: NA; CDR3 DNA: TGTGCCAGCAGTCCGACACCGAACACTGAAGCTTTCTTT; CDR3 protein: CASSPTPNTEAFF
D gene: TRBD1; V gene: TRBV6-6; J gene: TRBJ1-2; clone size: NA; CDR3 DNA: TGTGCCAGCAGCTCGGACAGGGGTGGCTATGGCTACACCTTC; CDR3 protein: CASSSDRGGYGYTF
D gene: TRBD2; V gene: TRBV9; J gene: TRBJ2-3; clone size: NA; CDR3 DNA: TGTGCCAGCAGCGGGACTAGCGGCCTCTCAGATACGCAGTATTTT; CDR3 protein: CASSGTSGLSDTQYF
D gene: NA; V gene: TRBV6-1; J gene: TRBJ1-2; clone size: once; CDR3 DNA: TGTGCCAGCAGCTATAACTATGGCTACACCTTC; CDR3 protein: CASSYNYGYTF
D gene: NA; V gene: TRBV9; J gene: TRBJ1-3; clone size: once; CDR3 DNA: TGTGCCAGCAGCGTGGGGGGAGGCGAGAGGTACGGAAACACCATATATTTT; CDR3 protein: CASSVGGGERYGNTIYF
D gene: TRBD1; V gene: TRBV28; J gene: TRBJ1-5; clone size: NA; CDR3 DNA: TGTGCCGGGGGACCGACAGGGCCTAGCAATCAGCCCCAGCATTTT; CDR3 protein: CAGGPTGPSNQPQHF
D gene: TRBD1; V gene: TRBV5-1; J gene: TRBJ1-6; clone size: NA; CDR3 DNA: TGCGCCAGCAGCCGGACGGACAGGTCGGGTTCACCCCTCCACTTT; CDR3 protein: CASSRTDRSGSPLHF
D gene: NA; V gene: TRBV5-1; J gene: TRBJ1-6; clone size: NA; CDR3 DNA: TGCGCCAGCAGCTTGAACGATTCACCCCTCCACTTT; CDR3 protein: CASSLNDSPLHF
D gene: NA; V gene: TRBV14; J gene: TRBJ2-2; clone size: NA; CDR3 DNA: TGTGCCAGCAGCCAACGACTCCTGAACACCGGGGAGCTGTTTTTT; CDR3 protein: CASSQRLLNTGELFF
D gene: TRBD1; V gene: TRBV14; J gene: TRBJ1-6; clone size: NA; CDR3 DNA: TGTGCCAGCAGCCTACTGGGACAGGGCGTTTACTCACCCCTCCACTTT; CDR3 protein: CASSLLGQGVYSPLHF
D gene: NA; V gene: TRBV19; J gene: TRBJ1-6; clone size: once; CDR3 DNA: TGTGCCAGTAGTAAATATGACAGGAGCTCCTATAATTCACCCCTCCACTTT; CDR3 protein: CASSKYDRSSYNSPLHF
D gene: NA; V gene: TRBV14; J gene: TRBJ1-4; clone size: NA; CDR3 DNA: TGTGCCAGCAGCCGGGCCCCCGGTGTGAATGAAAAACTGTTTTTT; CDR3 protein: CASSRAPGVNEKLFF